This T cell receptor (beta chain) comes out of a study of breast tumors, draining lymph nodes, adjacent tissues. General study results and limits: Tumor repertoires ranked between lymph nodes and nontumor tissue in diversity, with V and J gene preferences. Tumor T cell lymph node origin was a supported hypothesis, not proven. Tumor and nontumor repertoires were significantly more similar in luminal-like than in basal-like breast cancer.

The CDR3 length is 19 residues. Per the germline V gene, CDR1 is SGHTA and CDR2 is FQGNSA. The V segment lost 3 bases and the J segment 4 bases; nucleotides outside the gene matches: 16. A remark on this clonotype: The antigen is not known.

Breast cancer patients provided tissue from their axillary draining lymph nodes. TCRdb reprocessed the multiplex PCR reads via MiXCR and lists one record per CDR3 protein. The data hold approximately 170,000 distinct CDR3 sequences, with about 30% observed a single time. The chain recombines TRBV7-2 with TRBJ2-2; 8 bases align to TRBD2. Sample: axillary lymph node tissue. This TCR was recovered from a female donor with breast cancer. Some clones in this sample may be carry-over from other donors' samples. CDR3 amino acids: CASSLTGTRSSGATGELFF. The DNA for the CDR3 is TGTGCCAGCAGCTTGACCGGGACTAGGTCTAGTGGGGCCACCGGGGAGCTGTTTTTT.